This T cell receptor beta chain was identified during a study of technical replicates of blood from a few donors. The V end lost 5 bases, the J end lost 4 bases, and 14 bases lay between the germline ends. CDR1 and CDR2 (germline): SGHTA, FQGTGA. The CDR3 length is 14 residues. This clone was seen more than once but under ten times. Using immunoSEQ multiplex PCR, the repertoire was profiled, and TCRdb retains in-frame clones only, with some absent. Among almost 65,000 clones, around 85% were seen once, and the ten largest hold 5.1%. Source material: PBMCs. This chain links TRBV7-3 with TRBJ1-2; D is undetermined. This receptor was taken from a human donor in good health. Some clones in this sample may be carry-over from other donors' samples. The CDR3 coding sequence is TGTGCCAGCAGCCCAACGGGGTCTACCTATGGCTACACCTTC. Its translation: CASSPTGSTYGYTF.